This T cell receptor (beta chain) was profiled in a study of shared T cell receptors in the human thymus. Repertoires were generated with immunoSEQ multiplex PCR, while TCRdb's copy carries only in-frame clones and drops some. This sample carries about 660,000 clones, 88% of them seen once, and the ten largest clones take about 0.01%. Trimming pared 1 base from V and 6 bases from J, leaving 12 bases between. Per germline, CDR1 SGHAT and CDR2 FQNNGV. The CDR3 runs 15 residues. A further study also used this sample, focusing on human thymus T cells.

The specimen sequenced was thymocytes. The receptor comes from a boy in the first two years of life with a congenital heart defect. V usage is TRBV11-2 and J usage is TRBJ2-2; maybe TRBD2 (5 bases). The CDR3 loop reads CASSLVGSGAGELFF. The CDR3, as DNA: TGTGCCAGCAGCTTAGTGGGTTCCGGGGCCGGGGAGCTGTTTTTT.